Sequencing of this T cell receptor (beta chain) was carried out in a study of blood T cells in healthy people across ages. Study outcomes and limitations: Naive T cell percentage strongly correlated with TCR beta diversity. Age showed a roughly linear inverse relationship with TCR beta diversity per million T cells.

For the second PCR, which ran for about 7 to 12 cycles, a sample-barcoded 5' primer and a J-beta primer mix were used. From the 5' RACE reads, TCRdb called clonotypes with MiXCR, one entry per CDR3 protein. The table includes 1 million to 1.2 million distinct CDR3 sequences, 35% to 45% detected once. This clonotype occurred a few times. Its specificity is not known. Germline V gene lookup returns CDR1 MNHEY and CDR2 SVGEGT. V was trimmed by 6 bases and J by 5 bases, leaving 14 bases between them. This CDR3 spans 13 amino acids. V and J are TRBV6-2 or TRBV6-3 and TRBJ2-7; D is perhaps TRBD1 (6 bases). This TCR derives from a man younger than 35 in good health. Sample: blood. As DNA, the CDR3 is TGTGCCAGCAGCCGTTACAGGGTACACGAGCAGTACTTC. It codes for CASSRYRVHEQYF.